The 26 T cell receptor beta chains reported below all come from one sample, sequenced in a study of siplizumab effects on memory and regulatory T cells. The mixed lymphocyte reaction cells were grown together in coculture at 37°C for 6 days. The repertoire was sequenced with immunoSEQ multiplex PCR; TCRdb's copy has only in-frame clones and lacks some. The sample has 15,000 to 20,000 clones, 40% to 55% seen once. Their antigen targets remain unknown. The material sequenced was CFSE-low (dividing) CD4+ T cells sorted from an allogeneic mixed lymphocyte reaction. The receptors were sampled from a human donor in good health; the cells came from an allogeneic mixed lymphocyte reaction.

The chain recombines TRBV4-2 with TRBJ2-5; 10 nucleotides line up with TRBD2. Germline CDR1 is LGHNA and CDR2 is YNFKEQ. The CDR3 runs to 16 residues. V was clipped by 3 bases and J by 1 base; unmatched bases: 5. CDR3 loop: CASSQARTSGQETQYF. CDR3 in DNA: TGTGCCAGCAGCCAGGCCAGGACTAGCGGCCAAGAGACCCAGTACTTC.

This clone came up a few times. The chain is built from TRBV6-5 and TRBJ1-1; D is unresolved. V lost 7 bases and J lost 1, with 13 bases in between. This CDR3 spans 14 amino acids. CDR1 is MNHEY, CDR2 SVGAGI, per germline. This CDR3 is CASNLDPTNTEAFF. CDR3 coding DNA: TGTGCCAGCAATCTGGACCCTACGAACACTGAAGCTTTCTTT.

This clone came up a few times. The CDR3 loop is CTSSQPIWGRSYNEQFF. The CDR3 nucleotides are TGCACCAGCAGCCAACCCATCTGGGGGCGCTCCTACAATGAGCAGTTCTTC. This chain connects TRBV1 to TRBJ2-1; the listed D gene, TRBD1, was not tested against the DNA. TRBV1 is given as a pseudogene. The CDR3 spans 17 residues.

V is TRBV29-1 and J is TRBJ1-4; 9 nucleotides line up with TRBD1. This CDR3 spans 13 amino acids. The germline V gene has CDR1 SQVTM and CDR2 ANQGSEA. V trimming: 7 bases; J trimming: 6 bases; junction bases outside the gene matches: 6. The CDR3 region is CSALRDRDEKLFF. CDR3 nucleotides: TGCAGCGCCTTACGGGACAGGGATGAAAAACTGTTTTTT.

The genes are TRBV6-5 and TRBJ2-1; a possible D gene is TRBD2 (6 bases). CDR3 length: 13 residues. The germline CDR1 and CDR2 sequences are MNHEY and SVGAGI. The CDR3 reads CVSGGRTYNEQFF. DNA for the CDR3: TGTGTCTCCGGGGGTCGGACCTACAATGAGCAGTTCTTC.

This clone appeared a single time. The chain is built from TRBV4-1 and TRBJ2-5, with no clear D. V shed 0 bases and J shed 2 bases, with 7 bases lying between them. CDR1 MGHRA and CDR2 YSYEKL come from the germline V gene. This CDR3 has 14 residues. The CDR3 reads CASSQDWQQETQYF. The CDR3 DNA follows: TGCGCCAGCAGCCAAGACTGGCAGCAAGAGACCCAGTACTTC.

The chain links TRBV7-2 to TRBJ2-7; 11 nucleotides match TRBD1. CDR1 SGHTA and CDR2 FQGNSA come from the germline V gene. This CDR3 has 16 amino acids. J lost 5 bases, V lost 3 bases, and 9 bases had no gene match. CDR3 loop: CASSFTPRDRGNEQYF. CDR3 bases: TGTGCCAGCAGCTTCACCCCCCGGGACAGGGGGAACGAGCAGTACTTC.

The chain links TRBV7-3 to TRBJ1-5; D is uncertain. V was trimmed by 10 bases and J by 1 base, leaving 8 bases between them. The germline V gene has CDR1 SGHTA and CDR2 FQGTGA. The CDR3 spans 12 residues. CDR3 loop: CAISSSNQPQHF. CDR3 nucleotide sequence: TGTGCCATTTCCTCCAGCAATCAGCCCCAGCATTTT.

Remarks on this clone: Other DNA sequences of this sample code for an identical CDR3. The chain carries TRBV6-5 and TRBJ1-1, with D unresolved. Germline lookup yields CDR1 MNHEY and CDR2 SVGAGI. Trimming took off 5 bases at V and 5 bases at J, with 15 bases between the two ends. The CDR3 length is 14 residues. The CDR3 DNA reads as TGTGCCAGCAGTCTCCGGGCCGGAATTACTGAAGCTTTCTTT. Protein: CASSLRAGITEAFF.

The chain has TRBV10-1 and TRBJ1-4; no reliable D call. The CDR3 is 14 residues long. From germline, CDR1 is WNHNN and CDR2 SYGVQD (reference sequence). The V gene lost 0 bases and the J gene lost 8 bases, with 10 bases spanning the gap. CDR3 sequence: CASSESGREEKLFF. CDR3 nucleotides: TGCGCCAGCAGTGAGTCAGGGAGGGAGGAAAAACTGTTTTTT.

The V call is TRBV5-5, the J call TRBJ1-3, with TRBD1 as a possible D gene (5 bases). The germline CDR1 and CDR2 sequences are SGHKS and YYEKEE (reference sequence). This CDR3 is built from 15 residues. Trimming pared 1 base from V and 0 bases from J, leaving 8 bases between. CDR3 nucleotides: TGTGCCAGCAGCTTGTACGGGGGCTCTGGAAACACCATATATTTT. Amino acid sequence: CASSLYGGSGNTIYF.

CDR3 in amino acids: CASSAYTNYGYTF. The CDR3 region has the DNA TGTGCCAGCTCGGCCTACACTAACTATGGCTACACCTTC. V gene TRBV11-1 combines with J gene TRBJ1-2, with D hard to call. The CDR3 spans 13 residues. The germline V gene encodes CDR1 SGHAT and CDR2 FQDESV (reference sequence). The V gene lost 8 bases and the J gene lost 0 bases, with 10 bases spanning the gap.

Remarks on this clone: The junction differs from germline at one of its ends, possibly a read error. Within the sample, other DNA sequences also encode this same CDR3. This chain joins TRBV10-3 and TRBJ1-5; D gene unclear. Germline CDR1 and CDR2: ENHRY and SYGVKD. The CDR3 extends over 14 amino acids. CDR3 DNA: TGCGCCATCAGTGAGTCGACTGGGTTTCAGCCCCAGCATTTT. Encoded protein: CAISESTGFQPQHF.

This clone was detected a few times. The chain couples TRBV28 to TRBJ2-1; 12 nucleotides match TRBD2. V lost 2 bases, J lost 15 bases, and 5 bases stayed unmatched. Germline V CDR1 and CDR2: MDHEN, SYDVKM. The CDR3 totals 13 residues. CDR3 sequence reads: CASSLLAGGLPFF. The CDR3 DNA follows: TGTGCCAGCAGTTTACTAGCGGGGGGGCTACCGTTCTTC. Supplemented by reference TRBV28 and TRBJ2-1, the full variable domain reads DVKVTQSSRYLVKRTGEKVFLECVQDMDHENMFWYRQDPGLGLRLIYFSYDVKMKEKGDIPEGYSVSREKKERFSLILESASTNQTSMYLCASSLLAGGLPFFGPGTRLTVL.

CDR3 nucleotide sequence: TGTGCCAGCAGCCCACTTAGTTACACCGGGGAGCTGTTTTTT. Amino acid sequence: CASSPLSYTGELFF. This rearrangement joins TRBV7-3 to TRBJ2-2; the D is unclear. CDR3 size: 14 residues. Trimming removed 5 bases from V and 3 bases from J, with 10 bases in between. CDR1 is SGHTA and CDR2 is FQGTGA in the germline V gene.

The chain joins TRBV7-4 to TRBJ1-2; D is uncertain. The CDR3 covers 14 residues. The V gene lost 5 bases and the J gene lost 8 bases, with 18 bases spanning the gap. Germline lookup yields CDR1 SGHVT and CDR2 SQSDAQ. CDR3 loop: CASSRPPYTRGYTF. Here the CDR3 DNA reads TGTGCCAGCAGCAGACCCCCCTATACTCGGGGCTACACCTTC.

This clone was detected only a few times. The chain combines TRBV6-6 with TRBJ1-2; D gene ambiguous. Trimming took off 5 bases at V and 5 bases at J, with 15 bases between the two ends. CDR3 length: 14 amino acids. Looked up from germline, CDR1 is MNHNY and CDR2 is SVGAGI (reference sequence). CDR3 region: CASSRAGEGYGYTF. CDR3 bases: TGTGCCAGCAGTCGGGCCGGGGAGGGATATGGCTACACCTTC.

The chain has TRBV6-6 and TRBJ2-1; D not certain. This CDR3 has 14 amino acids. Germline CDR1 MNHNY, CDR2 SVGAGI (reference sequence). Trimming stripped 0 bases from V and 9 bases from J, with 12 bases between. The CDR3 nucleotides are TGTGCCAGCAGTTACTCGTCCGCCTTGGGTGAGCAGTTCTTC. Translated, it gives CASSYSSALGEQFF.

The chain is built from TRBV10-3 and TRBJ2-5; D is possibly TRBD1 or TRBD2 (5 bases each). The length of the CDR3 is 13 residues. Trimming removed 6 bases at V and 4 bases at J, with 12 bases between. Per germline, CDR1 ENHRY and CDR2 SYGVKD. The CDR3 loop reads CAIRDGASETQYF. The CDR3 nucleotides are TGTGCCATCAGGGACGGGGCCTCAGAGACCCAGTACTTC.

The chain combines TRBV5-6 with TRBJ2-7; possible D gene TRBD1, 6 bases. The V end was cut by 2 bases, the J end by 4 bases, with 10 bases between. The CDR3 spans 13 residues. Germline V gene sequence: CDR1 SGHDT, CDR2 YYEEEE. This CDR3 is CASSFTGIYEQYF. The CDR3 bases are TGTGCCAGCAGCTTTACAGGGATTTACGAGCAGTACTTC.

The rearrangement uses TRBV11-2 and TRBJ1-1, with 10 bases matching TRBD1. This CDR3 has 15 residues. Germline V gene lookup returns CDR1 SGHAT and CDR2 FQNNGV. J lost 3 bases, V lost 4 bases, and 5 bases had no gene match. The CDR3 sequence: CASSYRTGGYTEAFF. CDR3 nucleotide sequence: TGTGCCAGCAGCTACAGGACAGGGGGGTACACTGAAGCTTTCTTT.

The V and J genes are TRBV19 and TRBJ1-2, with 11 bases aligning to TRBD1. Germline V gene data show CDR1 as LNHDA and CDR2 as SQIVND (reference sequence). V lost 7 bases to trimming and J lost 8 bases; unmatched junction nucleotides: 6. There are 13 residues in the CDR3. In DNA, the CDR3 is TGTGCCAGTACCCGAAGGACAGGGGGCGGCTACACCTTC. Its protein product is CASTRRTGGGYTF.

The chain carries TRBV10-3 and TRBJ2-7; no definite D call. Trimming pared 0 bases from V and 0 bases from J, leaving 9 bases between. The CDR3 runs 15 residues. Germline CDR1 ENHRY, CDR2 SYGVKD. The DNA for the CDR3 is TGTGCCATCAGTGAGTCGAGGCAGCTCTCCTACGAGCAGTACTTC. Translated: CAISESRQLSYEQYF.

The gene calls are TRBV28 and TRBJ2-7; D remains unclear. Germline V gives CDR1 MDHEN, CDR2 SYDVKM. Trimming took 7 bases from V and 2 from J, leaving 15 bases between them. CDR3 length: 14 amino acids. The CDR3 DNA reads TGTGCCAGCACGGTGGGTGGCCCAACCTACGAGCAGTACTTC. Translating gives CASTVGGPTYEQYF.

The J gene is TRBJ1-1, the V gene TRBV6-6; D unclear. V was pared by 0 bases and J by 2 bases, with 10 bases between. The CDR3 is 15 residues long. The germline CDR1 and CDR2 sequences are MNHNY and SVGAGI (reference sequence). The DNA for the CDR3 is TGTGCCAGCAGTTACTCGTGGGCGGCCAACACTGAAGCTTTCTTT. Protein: CASSYSWAANTEAFF.

CDR3 region: CASSLSGAAGEQYF. The CDR3 DNA sequence: TGTGCCAGCAGCTTATCAGGGGCAGCGGGCGAGCAGTACTTC. The rearrangement joins TRBV7-2 to TRBJ2-7, with D perhaps being TRBD1 or TRBD2 (6 bases each). The CDR3 loop spans 14 amino acids. V lost 2 bases and J lost 6, with 14 bases in between. The V gene's germline CDR1 is SGHTA and CDR2 FQGNSA.